The 6 T cell receptor beta chains reported below all come from one sample, sequenced in a study of blood T cell repertoires in COVID-19. The protocol was immunoSEQ multiplex PCR, while the TCRdb copy is restricted to in-frame clones and leaves out a portion. The sample shows more than 80,000 clones, 82% of them seen only once. The material sequenced was peripheral blood. Receptors were obtained from a man aged 50 to 59 with active or convalescent COVID-19.

The rearrangement uses TRBV6-2 or TRBV6-3 and TRBJ2-1; TRBD1 matches at 7 bases. The length of the CDR3 is 15 residues. V trimming: 4 bases; J trimming: 4 bases; junction bases outside the gene matches: 7. In germline, CDR1 is MNHEY, CDR2 SVGEGT. The CDR3 loop is CASSLNPGGYNEQFF. CDR3 DNA sequence: TGTGCCAGCAGTTTAAATCCAGGGGGTTACAATGAGCAGTTCTTC.

The CDR3 is CASSIRGFQPQHF. The DNA for the CDR3 is TGTGCCAGTAGTATTAGGGGGTTTCAGCCCCAGCATTTT. The chain uses TRBV19 and TRBJ1-5; tentatively, D is TRBD1 (6 bases). The V gene's germline CDR1 is LNHDA and CDR2 SQIVND (reference sequence). CDR3 length equals 13 residues. The V gene lost 3 bases and the J gene lost 6 bases, with 9 bases spanning the gap.

The chain carries TRBV9 and TRBJ1-3, with D possibly matching TRBD1 (5 bases). Germline lookup yields CDR1 SGDLS and CDR2 YYNGEE. The CDR3 totals 15 residues. V shed 0 bases and J shed 4 bases, with 11 bases lying between them. The CDR3 protein is CASSVEKAGGNTIYF. Written as DNA, the CDR3 is TGTGCCAGCAGCGTAGAGAAGGCAGGGGGAAACACCATATATTTT.

The chain combines TRBV12-3 or TRBV12-4 with TRBJ2-2; D uncertain. V was trimmed by 5 bases and J by 5 bases, leaving 6 bases between them. The CDR3 extends over 12 amino acids. The CDR3 here is CASSTSTGELFF. As DNA, the CDR3 is TGTGCCAGCAGTACTTCTACCGGGGAGCTGTTTTTT.

This chain joins TRBV4-1 and TRBJ2-1; 8 nucleotides line up with TRBD1. The CDR3 totals 16 residues. Trimming took 0 bases from V and 4 from J; bases not matched to a gene: 5. Per the germline V gene, CDR1 is MGHRA and CDR2 is YSYEKL. The CDR3 sequence: CASSQDPWDRYNEQFF. The CDR3 DNA is TGCGCCAGCAGCCAAGACCCCTGGGACAGGTACAATGAGCAGTTCTTC.

The chain uses TRBV5-1 and TRBJ2-3, with 9 bases lining up with TRBD1. Losses at the gene ends were 6 bases for V and 3 bases for J; bases not matched to a gene: 8. Germline V gene data show CDR1 as SGHRS and CDR2 as YFSETQ. The CDR3 covers 15 residues. In nucleotides, the CDR3 is TGCGCCAGCAAACAGGGGGCTGTTGGGACAGATACGCAGTATTTT. Translated, it gives CASKQGAVGTDTQYF.